At least ten counts were recorded for the clone carrying this T cell receptor beta chain. Its target is unknown. The entry originates in a study of CD8 T cells in ankylosing spondylitis. Study-wide points: A CD8+ phenotype characterized the disease-linked clones, which were relatively rare in peripheral blood. Clones tied to disease were said to be significantly enriched in matched ankylosing spondylitis synovial fluid. Ankylosing spondylitis blood seemed to carry a telltale TCR beta motif made of seven or eight highly homologous variants.

TCRdb independently ran MiXCR on the 5' RACE reads; one entry per CDR3 protein. The sample shows around 160,000 distinct CDR3 sequences, approximately 10% of them seen only once. The length of the CDR3 is 13 residues. Germline V gene lookup returns CDR1 DFQATT and CDR2 SNEGSKA (reference sequence). Deletions cut 5 bases from V and 4 bases from J, with 15 bases between. Sequencing was performed on blood, either unsorted or a sorted T cell fraction (not recorded which). The rearrangement links TRBV20-1 to TRBJ2-7; unclear D gene. This TCR was sampled from a male donor with ankylosing spondylitis or in good health (not recorded which). CDR3 residues: CSADRVMGYEQYF. The CDR3 bases are TGCAGTGCTGATAGGGTGATGGGGTACGAGCAGTACTTC.